The rows below give T cell receptor beta chains drawn from one sample of a study of cytomegalovirus exposure and HLA in healthy donors. Clones were read by immunoSEQ multiplex PCR, and TCRdb kept only the in-frame ones, dropping some. The table records 100,000 to 150,000 clones, over 65% of them present only once. Source material: PBMCs. These receptors all stem from a man in his fifties in good health and CMV-seronegative. The CDR3 runs from the conserved cysteine through the conserved F or W. The D gene is left open where the match is weak. Clone size is not always given. Where it is, it says once, few, many or a class for expanded clones.

abundance	v_gene	len	d_gene	j_gene	CDR3nt	CDR3aa
NA	TRBV5-1	15	NA	TRBJ1-3	TGCGCCAGCAGCCCGGACGGGGTAGGTGGAAACACCATATATTTT	CASSPDGVGGNTIYF
NA	TRBV7-9	13	TRBD1	TRBJ1-2	TGTGCCAGCAGTTCAACAGGGGGTCAGGGCTACACCTTC	CASSSTGGQGYTF
NA	TRBV18	15	TRBD1	TRBJ1-5	TGTGCCAGCTCACCCGACACAGGGGGCAATCAGCCCCAGCATTTT	CASSPDTGGNQPQHF
NA	TRBV5-1	15	NA	TRBJ2-1	TGCGCCAGCAGCTTGGCCGTTCAACGGGGTGGTGAGCAGTTCTTC	CASSLAVQRGGEQFF
NA	TRBV6-1	13	NA	TRBJ1-2	TGTGCCAGCAGGGGGGCAGGGAGATATGGCTACACCTTC	CASRGAGRYGYTF
NA	TRBV6-1	14	TRBD1	TRBJ1-2	TGTGCCAGCAGCGTGGCAGGGGGAAGGGATGGCTACACCTTC	CASSVAGGRDGYTF
NA	TRBV5-6	12	NA	TRBJ1-6	TGTGCCAGCAGCACAGGGAGTTCACCCCTCCACTTT	CASSTGSSPLHF
NA	TRBV11-2	14	NA	TRBJ1-5	TGTGCCAGCAGCCAAGCACAGAGCAATCAGCCCCAGCATTTT	CASSQAQSNQPQHF
once	TRBV9	16	TRBD2	TRBJ2-5	TGTGCCAGCAGCGTAGGGGATAGCGGGGTCCAAGAGACCCAGTACTTC	CASSVGDSGVQETQYF
NA	TRBV30	17	TRBD1	TRBJ2-6	TGTGCCCTGAGTAGGGACAGATCTTACTCTGGGGCCAACGTCCTGACTTTC	CALSRDRSYSGANVLTF
NA	TRBV6-5	14	NA	TRBJ1-2	TGTGCCAGCGGGCGTCGGGGATCCGTTGATGGCTACACCTTC	CASGRRGSVDGYTF
few	TRBV19	14	TRBD1	TRBJ2-6	TGTGCCAGTGGTTCTGATGGGACAGGGAACGTCCTGACTTTC	CASGSDGTGNVLTF
NA	TRBV2	17	TRBD2	TRBJ2-4	TGTGCCAGCAGTACGGGAGCGGGGCCGGTAGGCAAAAACATTCAGTACTTC	CASSTGAGPVGKNIQYF
NA	TRBV9	15	NA	TRBJ1-2	TGTGCCAGCAGCTTAGACGGTGGGCGGGTCGATGGCTACACCTTC	CASSLDGGRVDGYTF
NA	TRBV5-1	14	NA	TRBJ2-1	TGCGCCAGCGGTACAGGGAATTCCTACAATGAGCAGTTCTTC	CASGTGNSYNEQFF
few	TRBV5-1	16	TRBD2	TRBJ2-3	TGCGCCAGCAGCTTATCGACTAGCGGGGGCACAGATACGCAGTATTTT	CASSLSTSGGTDTQYF
NA	TRBV7-9	12	NA	TRBJ2-1	TGTGCCAGCAGCCCGCAGGGAGGTGAGCAGTTCTTC	CASSPQGGEQFF
few	TRBV7-9	17	NA	TRBJ1-5	TGTGCCAGCAGCCTTTGGGGCGGGGGCGCTAGCAATCAGCCCCAGCATTTT	CASSLWGGGASNQPQHF
once	TRBV7-9	16	TRBD2	TRBJ2-5	TGTGCCAGCAGCCCAGGGACTAGCGGGGCGCGGGAGACCCAGTACTTC	CASSPGTSGARETQYF
NA	TRBV4-2	17	NA	TRBJ2-3	TGTGCCAGCAGCCAGGGAAAACCTAGCATGTTAGGCGATACGCAGTATTTT	CASSQGKPSMLGDTQYF
NA	TRBV10-3	17	NA	TRBJ2-2	TGTGCCTACTCCCAGCGTACCCGCATAGTTGACACCGGGGAGCTGTTTTTT	CAYSQRTRIVDTGELFF
NA	TRBV7-6	12	NA	TRBJ1-2	TGTGCCAGCAGCCCGTATAACTATGGCTACACCTTC	CASSPYNYGYTF
NA	TRBV5-4	16	TRBD2	TRBJ2-6	TGTGCCAGCAGCTTGGGTCGGGACTATGGGGCCAACGTCCTGACTTTC	CASSLGRDYGANVLTF
NA	TRBV6-1	14	TRBD1	TRBJ2-5	TGTGCCAGCGCGAGACAGGGTGGTCAAGAGACCCAGTACTTC	CASARQGGQETQYF
NA	TRBV10-3	15	TRBD1	TRBJ1-1	TGTGCCATCAATCGGGACAGGGGACCTCACACTGAAGCTTTCTTT	CAINRDRGPHTEAFF
NA	TRBV5-6	13	TRBD2	TRBJ2-2	TGTGCCAGCAGCCCCGGGGGGGCCGGGGAGCTGTTTTTT	CASSPGGAGELFF
once	TRBV7-9	17	TRBD1	TRBJ1-2	TGTGCCAGCAGTTCACCGGGACAGGGAGATTCTAACTATGGCTACACCTTC	CASSSPGQGDSNYGYTF
NA	TRBV5-1	18	NA	TRBJ1-4	TGCGCCAGCAGCTTGGGAATGCGGGGGACTGCAACTAATGAAAAACTGTTTTTT	CASSLGMRGTATNEKLFF
NA	TRBV29-1	14	NA	TRBJ1-1	TGCAGTGTTTCGTACAGGGAGCTTACCACTGAAGCTTTCTTT	CSVSYRELTTEAFF
NA	TRBV29-1	14	TRBD2	TRBJ2-5	TGCAGCGCCGGACTAGCGGGGTACCAAGAGACCCAGTACTTC	CSAGLAGYQETQYF
once	TRBV6-5	12	NA	TRBJ1-6	TGTGCCAGCAGCCCTCGGGGTTCACCCCTCCACTTT	CASSPRGSPLHF
NA	TRBV7-2	15	TRBD1	TRBJ1-2	TGTGCCAGCAGCTTGCCGGGACAGGGGGCCTATGGCTACACCTTC	CASSLPGQGAYGYTF
few	TRBV7-9	14	NA	TRBJ2-7	TGTGCCAGCAGCTTAGTAGCTTTGGATCCTGAGCAGTACTTC	CASSLVALDPEQYF
NA	TRBV19	15	NA	TRBJ1-1	TGTGCCAGTAATCGCGGGGGCAGGAGATTCACTGAAGCTTTCTTT	CASNRGGRRFTEAFF
once	TRBV6-5	12	NA	TRBJ1-2	TGTGCCAGCTCTCCCCTTGTCGGTGGCTACACCTTC	CASSPLVGGYTF
few	TRBV19	15	TRBD2	TRBJ2-1	TGTGCCAGTAGTATGGACGGGTCGGGGGGATGGGAGCAGTTCTTC	CASSMDGSGGWEQFF
NA	TRBV5-1	15	NA	TRBJ2-2	TGCGCCAGCAGCTTGGAGGGGGCGAACACCGGGGAGCTGTTTTTT	CASSLEGANTGELFF